The sequence of this T cell receptor beta chain was determined in a study of identical twins. TCRdb independently ran MiXCR on the 5' RACE reads; one entry per CDR3 protein. The profile shows over 200,000 distinct CDR3 sequences, less than 9.5% of them singletons. The V gene lost 0 bases and the J gene lost 9 bases, with 8 bases spanning the gap. Per the germline V gene, CDR1 is SGHAT and CDR2 is FQNNGV. CDR3 length: 12 residues. Sequencing used memory (CD45RO+) T cells sorted from blood. The sequence was collected from a woman in her late teens or twenties in good health. This chain uses TRBV11-2 with TRBJ1-2; no firm D call. CDR3 bases: TGTGCCAGCAGCTTAGACGGCTTCAGCTACACCTTC. Protein: CASSLDGFSYTF.